Listed below are T cell receptor beta chains from one sample, sequenced in a study of T cell repertoires in cytomegalovirus infection. These TCRs' antigens remain unknown. Using its own MiXCR run on the reads, TCRdb lists one record per CDR3 protein. This sample has around 900,000 distinct CDR3 sequences, with roughly a third found just once. The sample was cultured CD8+ T cells from PBMCs, taken from culture after CMV antigen stimulation. These receptors all come from a human donor in good health (CMV status not recorded). Some clones in this sample may be carry-over from other donors' samples. Each CDR3 is given with its conserved first and last residue. A D gene is named only where the DNA matches it firmly. Some rows have no size entry. The others give once, few or many, or a class for an expanded clone.

cdr3_length d_call j_call clone_size v_call cdr3_nt cdr3_aa
15 TRBD2 TRBJ2-1 . TRBV6-2/TRBV6-3 TGTGCCAGCAGTCTAGCGGGGGTAGTCTACAATGAGCAGTTCTTC CASSLAGVVYNEQFF
13 . TRBJ1-2 many TRBV7-6 TGTGCCAGCAGCTCGACCGCTTTCTATGGCTACACCTTC CASSSTAFYGYTF
15 . TRBJ1-6 many TRBV6-5 TGTGCCAGCAGTTACTCGATGGCAGACAATTCACCCCTCCACTTT CASSYSMADNSPLHF
16 . TRBJ2-2 few TRBV28 TGTGCCAGCAGCCTACTCGGAAAGGGCGGTAGCGGGGAGCTGTTTTTT CASSLLGKGGSGELFF
14 TRBD1 TRBJ2-2 many TRBV7-6 TGTGCCAGCGGGCCGGGACAGTCCGGCGGGGAGCTGTTTTTT CASGPGQSGGELFF
16 TRBD1 TRBJ2-4 . TRBV7-9 TGTGCCAGCAGCCCGGACAGGGGCACGACCAAAAACATTCAGTACTTC CASSPDRGTTKNIQYF
13 . TRBJ1-5 few TRBV6-6 TGTGCCAGCACCGGACAATCCAATCAGCCCCAGCATTTT CASTGQSNQPQHF
16 . TRBJ2-3 . TRBV6-1 TGTGCCAGCAGTGAAGCGGGGGCCTCGAGCACAGATACGCAGTATTTT CASSEAGASSTDTQYF
16 TRBD1 TRBJ1-2 . TRBV7-2 TGTGCCAGCAGCTCTAGGGGTGGGACAGGGCAAGGTGGCTACACCTTC CASSSRGGTGQGGYTF
15 . TRBJ1-2 . TRBV6-6 TGTGCCAGCAGTTACTGGACAGATATGAAGTATGGCTACACCTTC CASSYWTDMKYGYTF
13 . TRBJ2-5 . TRBV28 TGTGTCAGCAGTCCTCGGGCCGACAAGACCCAGTACTTC CVSSPRADKTQYF
14 TRBD1 TRBJ1-4 . TRBV6-1 TGTGCCAGCACCCCGTGGCAGGGGGCTGAAAAACTGTTTTTT CASTPWQGAEKLFF
14 . TRBJ2-7 few TRBV15 TGTGCCACCAGCAGAGACAGGGCCTCCTACGAGCAGTACTTC CATSRDRASYEQYF
12 . TRBJ2-2 . TRBV19 TGTGCCATATCCAGGGGCACCGGGGAGCTGTTTTTT CAISRGTGELFF
14 TRBD1 TRBJ1-1 . TRBV27 TGTGCCAGCAGTACCGGGACAGTTTATTCTGAAGCTTTCTTT CASSTGTVYSEAFF
13 TRBD1 TRBJ1-2 few TRBV7-8 TGTGCCAGCAGAGACCGGGACAGAAGCCGCTACACCTTC CASRDRDRSRYTF